This T cell receptor (beta chain) was identified in a study of blood T cell repertoires in COVID-19. The overall study: The origin of the acute and convalescent COVID-19 samples was the United States, Italy and Spain. PBMCs, B-cell-depleted T cells, or T cells were the source of the cDNA or gDNA that made up the material.

Original processing notes: Using reference gene primer amplification, nucleated cell counts were estimated. The table came from immunoSEQ multiplex PCR; TCRdb's copy has only in-frame clones and leaves some out. Clone size and V and J calls were adopted from that table, with D and trimming inferred from the DNA. The sample comprises 360,000 or so clones, around 90% of which are singletons, and 6.5% rests with the top ten. The TCR sequence derives from a man aged 18 to 35 with active or convalescent COVID-19. The sample comprised peripheral blood.

CDR3 region: CASSSTQGRTSGNTIYF. The CDR3 DNA sequence: TGTGCCAGCAGCTCCACACAGGGAAGAACCTCTGGAAACACCATATATTTT. The chain carries TRBV7-6 and TRBJ1-3; weak D call: TRBD1 (6 bases). Trimming shortened V by 4 bases and J by 0 bases, and 16 bases separated the two germline ends. The CDR3 consists of 17 residues. CDR1 and CDR2 from the germline V gene are SGHVS and FNYEAQ. Using reference TRBV7-6 and TRBJ1-3 for the parts outside the CDR3, the full variable domain is GAGVSQSPRYKVTKRGQDVALRCDPISGHVSLYWYRQALGQGPEFLTYFNYEAQQDKSGLPNDRFSAERPEGSISTLTIQRTEQRDSAMYRCASSSTQGRTSGNTIYFGEGSWLTVV.